These T cell receptor beta chains were read from a single sample in a study of blood T cell repertoires in COVID-19. Data came from immunoSEQ multiplex PCR; TCRdb stores just in-frame clones and leaves some out. This sample has around 97,000 clones, with 89% found just once. The material sequenced was peripheral blood. These receptors were collected from a woman aged 55-75 years with acute or convalescent COVID-19. Each CDR3 is given with its conserved first and last residue. A D gene is named only where the DNA matches it firmly.

D | J | V | DNA | CDR3
TRBD1 | TRBJ1-2 | TRBV28 | TGTGCCAGCAGTGACGGTCAGGGGGCGGTCTATGGCTACACCTTC | CASSDGQGAVYGYTF
. | TRBJ2-3 | TRBV15 | TGTGCCACCGGTCGGGACACCTACCGGGATACGCAGTATTTT | CATGRDTYRDTQYF
. | TRBJ1-5 | TRBV28 | TGTGCCAGCAGAGGACAGCCCAATCAGCCCCAGCATTTT | CASRGQPNQPQHF
TRBD1 | TRBJ1-4 | TRBV4-2 | TGTGCCAGCAGCCAAGCCCTCGGACAGGGGGAGGAAAAACTGTTTTTT | CASSQALGQGEEKLFF
. | TRBJ2-1 | TRBV7-9 | TGTGCCAGCAGCTCTGACCGGAGTTTTTACAATGAGCAGTTCTTC | CASSSDRSFYNEQFF
. | TRBJ2-2 | TRBV13 | TGTGCCAGCAGCTTTAATCTAAACGGGGAGCTGTTTTTT | CASSFNLNGELFF
. | TRBJ1-6 | TRBV13 | TGTGCCAGCAGCTTACTGGGGGGAATAGGAAATTCACCCCTCCACTTT | CASSLLGGIGNSPLHF
TRBD1 | TRBJ1-5 | TRBV7-9 | TGTGCCAGCAGCCCAAGGGACAGTCATCAGCCCCAGCATTTT | CASSPRDSHQPQHF
TRBD1 | TRBJ2-5 | TRBV2 | TGTGCCAGCAGTCAGGACAGGGCCCAAGAGACCCAGTACTTC | CASSQDRAQETQYF
. | TRBJ1-4 | TRBV2 | TGTGCCAGCAGTCAACGGGGAGGCGAAAAACTGTTTTTT | CASSQRGGEKLFF
. | TRBJ1-6 | TRBV19 | TGTGCCAGTAGTATTAGAGGTTCCTATAATTCACCCCTCCACTTT | CASSIRGSYNSPLHF
. | TRBJ1-2 | TRBV7-7 | TGTGCTAGCAGCTTAGCTCCCCGGGACACCGGGCGGGGCTACACCTTC | CASSLAPRDTGRGYTF
. | TRBJ1-2 | TRBV25-1 | TGTGCCAGCAGTGCGAGGAGTATTAACTATGGCTACACCTTC | CASSARSINYGYTF
TRBD1 | TRBJ2-2 | TRBV5-1 | TGCGCCAGCACATCTGACAGGGTTTTAACCGGGGAGCTGTTTTTT | CASTSDRVLTGELFF
. | TRBJ1-1 | TRBV2 | TGTGCCAGCAGTGAAGGGGATTACCGGGGCACTGAAGCTTTCTTT | CASSEGDYRGTEAFF
. | TRBJ1-5 | TRBV2 | TGTGCCAGCCGATGGGCGGGGGCAGGACAGCCCCAGCATTTT | CASRWAGAGQPQHF
. | TRBJ2-1 | TRBV5-4 | TGTGCCAGCAGCCGGGAAAGCGGTGTGGGCAATGAGCAGTTCTTC | CASSRESGVGNEQFF
. | TRBJ2-2 | TRBV2 | TGTGCCAGGGGAGCCGCCGGAGGGAACACCGGGGAGCTGTTTTTT | CARGAAGGNTGELFF